The 18 T cell receptor beta chains below were found in one sample sequenced in a study of blood T cell repertoires in COVID-19. The method was immunoSEQ multiplex PCR; TCRdb's version includes in-frame clones alone and lacks a portion of them. The sample carries approximately 200,000 clones, around 84% recorded once. Sequencing was done on a sample of peripheral blood. These receptors were obtained from a woman aged 60 to 75 who had recovered from COVID-19.

V is TRBV6-1 and J is TRBJ1-2; a weak D match, TRBD1 (6 bases). This CDR3 is 17 amino acids long. CDR1 and CDR2 from the germline V gene are MNHNS and SASEGT. Trimming cost V 1 base and J 8 bases, with 23 bases left between them. The CDR3 loop is CASSEDLGSGTHRGYTF. The CDR3 DNA follows: TGTGCCAGCAGTGAAGACCTGGGTTCCGGGACACACCGGGGCTACACCTTC.

The chain carries TRBV14 and TRBJ2-7, with 7 bases matching TRBD1. V trimming: 6 bases; J trimming: 4 bases; junction bases outside the gene matches: 9. CDR1 and CDR2 (germline): SGHDN, FVKESK. The CDR3 length is 14 residues. The CDR3 region is CASRRNRGDYEQYF. The CDR3 region has the DNA TGTGCCAGCAGGCGCAACAGGGGTGATTACGAGCAGTACTTC.

The chain carries TRBV12-3 or TRBV12-4 and TRBJ1-3; weak D call: TRBD1 (5 bases). V gave up 6 bases and J gave up 3 bases, with 9 bases separating them. The CDR3 loop spans 13 amino acids. The CDR3 DNA reads as TGTGCCAGCAGGGCCACAGGTGGAAACACCATATATTTT. Its translation is CASRATGGNTIYF.

This clone was counted a few times. The chain employs TRBV7-3 and TRBJ2-5; D is ambiguous. Per the germline V gene, CDR1 is SGHTA and CDR2 is FQGTGA. V lost 0 bases and J 5 bases, leaving 7 bases between the germline ends. This CDR3 has 13 residues. The CDR3, as DNA: TGTGCCAGCAGCTTAACTCGCGATGAGACCCAGTACTTC. This gives the protein CASSLTRDETQYF.

The chain uses TRBV7-6 and TRBJ2-1, with 9 bases aligning to TRBD2. V trimming: 3 bases; J trimming: 2 bases; junction bases outside the gene matches: 2. The CDR3 length is 15 residues. Germline CDR1 reads SGHVS; CDR2 reads FNYEAQ. The CDR3: CASSFAGGAYNEQFF. Written as DNA, the CDR3 is TGTGCCAGCAGCTTCGCGGGGGGGGCCTACAATGAGCAGTTCTTC.

The chain couples TRBV27 to TRBJ2-7; D gene unclear. Germline values: CDR1 MNHEY, CDR2 SMNVEV (reference sequence). The ends were cut back, 0 bases at V and 6 bases at J, with 12 bases in the middle. The CDR3 length is 14 residues. For the CDR3, the DNA is TGTGCCAGCAGTTTATCGTGGAGCGTGGGCGAGCAGTACTTC. It translates to CASSLSWSVGEQYF.

The chain couples TRBV5-1 to TRBJ2-5; 12 nucleotides agree with TRBD2. The CDR3 sequence is 16 residues long. Trimming took 4 bases from V and 2 from J; bases not matched to a gene: 6. CDR1 is SGHRS, CDR2 YFSETQ, per germline. The CDR3 region has the DNA TGCGCCAGCAGCCCCCGGACTAGCGGGGTACAAGAGACCCAGTACTTC. Its translation: CASSPRTSGVQETQYF. Based on the CDR3 plus reference TRBV5-1 and TRBJ2-5, the full variable domain is KAGVTQTPRYLIKTRGQQVTLSCSPISGHRSVSWYQQTPGQGLQFLFEYFSETQRNKGNFPGRFSGRQFSNSRSEMNVSTLELGDSALYLCASSPRTSGVQETQYFGPGTRLLVL.

The chain has TRBV7-2 and TRBJ1-6; 9 nucleotides align to TRBD1. The CDR3 has 15 residues. Germline V gene lookup returns CDR1 SGHTA and CDR2 FQGNSA. V shed 5 bases, J shed 7 bases, and the junction held 6 bases outside the gene matches. CDR3 nucleotide sequence: TGTGCCAGCAGCCCCAGGACAGGGGAGAATTCACCCCTCCACTTT. Translated: CASSPRTGENSPLHF.

V and J are TRBV7-2 and TRBJ1-4; D unclear. CDR3 length: 16 residues. V was trimmed by 3 bases and J by 3 bases, leaving 14 bases between them. The germline CDR1 and CDR2 sequences are SGHTA and FQGNSA. The CDR3 protein is CASSLRWELANEKLFF. In DNA, the CDR3 is TGTGCCAGCAGCTTGCGTTGGGAGTTAGCTAATGAAAAACTGTTTTTT.

This clone was counted once. The rearrangement uses TRBV6-2 or TRBV6-3 and TRBJ2-5; D might be TRBD2 (6 bases). This CDR3 comprises 15 residues. CDR1 and CDR2 (germline): MNHEY, SVGEGT. The V gene lost 2 bases and the J gene lost 1 base, with 11 bases spanning the gap. The CDR3 DNA is TGTGCCAGCAGTTACCATCGGGACTCCCAAGAGACCCAGTACTTC. The encoded protein is CASSYHRDSQETQYF.

The genes are TRBV7-2 and TRBJ1-5; D might be TRBD1 (6 bases). With 5 bases removed from V and 3 bases from J, the gap between germline ends came to 14 bases. Looked up from germline, CDR1 is SGHTA and CDR2 is FQGNSA. This CDR3 contains 15 residues. This CDR3 reads CASSLSGQYNQPQHF. The CDR3 DNA reads TGTGCCAGCAGCCTCTCCGGACAGTACAATCAGCCCCAGCATTTT.

This chain links TRBV27 with TRBJ2-1; 7 bases are a match to TRBD1. Germline-derived CDR1 and CDR2 are MNHEY and SMNVEV (reference sequence). Trimming at V came to 5 bases and at J to 4 bases, leaving 8 bases not matched to a gene. The CDR3 is 15 residues long. CDR3 sequence reads: CASSPPRGPYNEQFF. CDR3 DNA: TGTGCCAGCAGTCCCCCAAGGGGGCCTTACAATGAGCAGTTCTTC.

This chain links TRBV18 with TRBJ2-7, with TRBD1 matching over 7 bases. CDR3 length: 15 amino acids. V dropped 0 bases and J dropped 1; count of bases not matched to a gene: 3. Germline loops: CDR1 KGHSH, CDR2 LQKENI. The CDR3 DNA follows: TGTGCCAGCTCACCACCGACAGGGCTTTCCTACGAGCAGTACTTC. Translating gives CASSPPTGLSYEQYF.

V usage is TRBV4-2 and J usage is TRBJ1-4; D not resolved. The CDR3 totals 15 residues. The V gene's germline CDR1 is LGHNA and CDR2 YNFKEQ. Trimming shortened V by 4 bases and J by 2 bases, and 11 bases separated the two germline ends. As DNA, the CDR3 is TGTGCCAGCAGCCCGGAGGACGGGACTAATGAAAAACTGTTTTTT. It translates to CASSPEDGTNEKLFF.

V gene TRBV7-2 combines with J gene TRBJ1-6, with D possibly matching TRBD1 (6 bases). The V and J ends lost 3 bases and 9 bases respectively, with 18 bases between them. The CDR3 length is 16 residues. Germline assignment: CDR1 SGHTA and CDR2 FQGNSA. CDR3 residues: CASSLGRGYASSPLHF. DNA for the CDR3: TGTGCCAGCAGCTTGGGCAGGGGATACGCGAGTTCACCCCTCCACTTT.

This clone was seen only a few times. CDR3 sequence (DNA): TGTGCCAGCAGCTTTCGACAGGGCTACGGCTACACCTTC. This gives the protein CASSFRQGYGYTF. The chain links TRBV11-2 to TRBJ1-2; TRBD1 aligns across 7 bases. Germline loops: CDR1 SGHAT, CDR2 FQNNGV. The ends lost 3 bases at V and 8 bases at J; junction bases unmatched: 6. The CDR3 loop spans 13 amino acids.

The rearrangement links TRBV7-9 to TRBJ1-1, with 7 nucleotides matching TRBD1. There are 14 residues in the CDR3. Germline-derived CDR1 and CDR2 are SEHNR and FQNEAQ (reference sequence). V shed 5 bases and J 5 bases; nucleotides not matched to a gene: 8. DNA of the CDR3: TGTGCCAGCAGCAAACCGGGACAGTTTACTGAAGCTTTCTTT. This translates into CASSKPGQFTEAFF.

The chain carries TRBV5-1 and TRBJ2-7; D not certain. CDR3 length equals 13 residues. Per the germline V gene, CDR1 is SGHRS and CDR2 is YFSETQ. The V end was cut by 1 base, the J end by 0 bases, with 5 bases between. CDR3 loop: CASSLTVSYEQYF. The CDR3 nucleotides are TGCGCCAGCAGCTTGACGGTCTCCTACGAGCAGTACTTC.